What follows is one TCR beta chain and its context. The data originate from a study of CXCR3-negative and CXCR3-positive naive CD8 T cells. The authors prepared UMI-labeled TRB cDNA libraries by 5' RACE. TCRdb derives one entry per CDR3 protein from the 5' RACE reads, leaving out DNA. This sample's table reports fewer than 80,000 distinct CDR3 sequences. The germline CDR1 and CDR2 sequences are MNHEY and SVGAGI. This CDR3 has 12 residues. Sequences were obtained from naive CXCR3- CD8+ T cells from blood. Sample subset: CD45RO-CCR7+CD27+CD95- naive CD8+ T cells lacking CXCR3 (TNR3-). The TCR sequence derives from a human donor in good health. Some clones in this sample may be carry-over from other donors' samples. The chain uses TRBV6-5 and TRBJ2-7; TCRdb lists TRBD2, though no DNA is available to test this call. The CDR3 protein is CASMRDPYEQYF.